The 9 T cell receptor delta chains reported below all come from one sample, sequenced in a study of gamma-delta T cells after stem cell transplantation. TCRdb re-identified clones in the RT-PCR reads via CATT. This repertoire shows roughly 2,900 delta-chain clones, 20% to 25% found once; its top ten account for about 29%. Sequences were obtained from gamma-delta T cells. The receptors were sampled from a human donor. It is not recorded whose cells these are; they may come from a transplant donor.

By frequency in the sample, this clone is medium-sized. The V gene is TRDV2, the J gene TRDJ1; 13 positions match TRDD3. Germline CDR1 GEAIGNYY, CDR2 EKD. This CDR3 has 19 amino acids. V lost 0 bases to trimming and J lost 3 bases; unmatched junction nucleotides: 12. CDR3 region: CACDTLSQLGDTPPDKLIF. CDR3 DNA: TGTGCCTGTGACACCTTAAGTCAACTGGGGGATACGCCCCCCGATAAACTCATCTTT.

This clone was seen a handful of times. The chain uses TRDV1 and TRDJ1; 7 bases are shared with TRDD2. This CDR3 is built from 20 residues. Germline assignment: CDR1 TSWWSYY and CDR2 QGS. Losses at the gene ends were 5 bases for V and 1 base for J; bases not matched to a gene: 22. CDR3 in amino acids: CALGTGLPRLLSSLTDKLIF. The CDR3 coding sequence is TGTGCTCTTGGGACCGGCCTTCCTCGGTTACTTTCATCCCTCACCGATAAACTCATCTTT.

By sample fraction, this clone is large. This same CDR3 is encoded by further DNA sequences in the sample. The rearrangement joins TRDV2 to TRDJ1, with 8 bases fitting TRDD3. The V gene's germline CDR1 is GEAIGNYY and CDR2 EKD. The CDR3 is made up of 18 amino acids. With V trimmed by 0 bases and J by 0 bases, 11 bases remained unmatched. DNA of the CDR3: TGTGCCTGTGACACCGTGGTAAAGACTGGGGGGAACACCGATAAACTCATCTTT. Translating gives CACDTVVKTGGNTDKLIF.

This clone showed up just a few times. V gene TRDV3 combines with J gene TRDJ1; 9 bases are a match to TRDD3. The V and J ends lost 2 bases and 0 bases, in that order; junction bases with no gene match: 7. From germline, CDR1 is TVYSNPD and CDR2 GDNSRS (reference sequence). This CDR3 is built from 15 residues. In nucleotides, the CDR3 is TGTGCCTTTCCCCTGGGGGATCCGTACACCGATAAACTCATCTTT. The encoded protein is CAFPLGDPYTDKLIF.

This chain's CDR3 is CALGERALPTHTGGFQFDKLIF. CDR3 DNA: TGTGCTCTTGGGGAACGAGCCCTTCCTACGCATACTGGGGGATTTCAGTTCGATAAACTCATCTTT. J is TRDJ1 and V is TRDV1; TRDD3 might be the D (10 bases). Germline CDR1 is TSWWSYY and CDR2 is QGS. V lost 1 base to trimming and J lost 4 bases, with 34 bases between them. The CDR3 runs 22 residues.

This clone was found a few times. A far larger clone is just one base off, so this is likely a read error. The chain has TRDV3 and TRDJ1; TRDD3 matches 8 bases. The CDR3 has 15 amino acids. In germline, CDR1 is TVYSNPD, CDR2 GDNSRS (reference sequence). Germline trimming cut 3 bases from V and 11 bases from J; bases unmatched to any gene: 20. In DNA, the CDR3 is TGTGCCTTCCCCACCTCCGACGGCGGGGATACTTACCTCATCTTT. Translating it yields CAFPTSDGGDTYLIF.

In this sample, this clone is medium-sized (0.01 to 0.1%). The rearrangement joins TRDV2 to TRDJ1; 7 nucleotides line up with TRDD3. The germline gives CDR1 GEAIGNYY, CDR2 EKD. With V trimmed by 0 bases and J by 5 bases, 8 bases remained unmatched. The CDR3 is 15 residues long. In DNA, the CDR3 is TGTGCCTGTGACACCAGGGACGGACTGGGGGATAAACTCATCTTT. Protein: CACDTRDGLGDKLIF.

This sequence joins TRDV1 and TRDJ1; TRDD3 matches 8 bases. The CDR3 has 27 residues. Germline V gene data show CDR1 as TSWWSYY and CDR2 as QGS. V dropped 4 bases and J dropped 0; count of bases not matched to a gene: 40. In DNA, the CDR3 is TGTGCTCTTGGGGGGAACCTTTTCCCTACAGGTCGGGGATACTGGGGGCCCCGGGCAGCGTACACCGATAAACTCATCTTT. It encodes CALGGNLFPTGRGYWGPRAAYTDKLIF.

As concerns this clone: A much larger clone lies one base from this, so it may be a read error. Distinct nucleotide sequences in the sample also encode this CDR3. The rearrangement joins TRDV1 to TRDJ1; the D gene is possibly TRDD2 (6 bases). CDR3 length: 18 residues. CDR1 TSWWSYY and CDR2 QGS come from the germline V gene. The CDR3 is CALGMAFRTERYTDKLIF. The CDR3 DNA reads TGTGCTCTTGGGATGGCCTTCCGTACCGAACGATACACCGACAAACTCATCTTT.